The rows below give T cell receptor beta chains drawn from one sample of a study of T cells in Graves' hyperthyroidism and ophthalmopathy. TCRdb fed the multiplex PCR reads into MiXCR, producing one record per CDR3 protein. The repertoire holds fewer than 700,000 distinct CDR3 sequences, with about a sixth as singletons. The source material was blood. These TCRs come from a woman in her late teens or twenties with Graves' ophthalmopathy. CDR3s include the opening cysteine and the closing phenylalanine or tryptophan. D genes are given only for firm matches. Expanded clones are given a class, and other clones once, few, many or no size at all.

CDR3aa,CDR3nt,v_gene,d_gene,j_gene,abundance
CASSEDRGFNTEAFF,TGTGCCAGCAGTGAGGACAGGGGCTTCAACACTGAAGCTTTCTTT,TRBV2,TRBD1,TRBJ1-1,once
CASTIAGGSYNEQSF,TGTGCCAGCACCATAGCGGGGGGCTCCTACAATGAGCAGTCCTTC,TRBV27,TRBD2,TRBJ2-1,.
CASSPYGTAYEQYF,TGCGCCAGCAGCCCCTATGGGACAGCCTACGAGCAGTACTTC,TRBV4-1,TRBD1,TRBJ2-7,.
CASIQSGVNTEAFF,TGTGCCAGCATCCAATCCGGGGTCAACACTGAAGCTTTCTTT,TRBV12-3/TRBV12-4,.,TRBJ1-1,many
CASSFSGDNEQFF,TGTGCCAGCAGTTTCTCGGGCGATAATGAGCAGTTCTTC,TRBV27,.,TRBJ2-1,many
CASSLRTGDQPQHF,TGCGCCAGCAGCTTGCGGACAGGGGATCAGCCCCAGCATTTT,TRBV5-1,TRBD1,TRBJ1-5,.
CASSSLEVLGYGYTF,TGTGCCAGCAGTTCCCTGGAGGTACTTGGTTATGGCTACACCTTC,TRBV27,.,TRBJ1-2,few
CASSLATGTDYGYTF,TGTGCCAGCAGCTTAGCAACAGGGACGGACTATGGCTACACCTTC,TRBV7-9,.,TRBJ1-2,many
CASSRTGVNEQFF,TGTGCCAGCAGTCGGACGGGGGTCAATGAGCAGTTCTTC,TRBV6-1,.,TRBJ2-1,many
CASSSTVRDTEAFF,TGTGCCAGCAGTTCAACAGTACGGGACACTGAAGCTTTCTTT,TRBV11-2,.,TRBJ1-1,many
CASSLGYIPSYNEQFF,TGTGCCAGCAGTTTAGGGTACATCCCCTCCTACAATGAGCAGTTCTTC,TRBV28,.,TRBJ2-1,many
CASSYRGGDQPQHF,TGTGCCAGCAGTTACAGGGGGGGGGATCAGCCCCAGCATTTT,TRBV27,TRBD1,TRBJ1-5,.
CASSSTLTGELFF,TGTGCCAGCAGTTCAACACTCACCGGGGAGCTGTTTTTT,TRBV7-9,.,TRBJ2-2,.
CASSSGTGVETQYF,TGTGCCAGCAGCTCCGGGACCGGGGTCGAGACCCAGTACTTC,TRBV7-9,.,TRBJ2-5,many
CASSPRQVNQPQHF,TGTGCCAGCTCACCACGGCAGGTAAATCAGCCCCAGCATTTT,TRBV18,.,TRBJ1-5,few
CASSSKGTNEQFF,TGTGCCAGCAGCTCCAAGGGAACCAATGAGCAGTTCTTC,TRBV7-9,.,TRBJ2-1,.
CASSFEGELYGYTF,TGCGCCAGCAGCTTCGAAGGGGAACTTTATGGCTACACCTTC,TRBV5-1,.,TRBJ1-2,few
CASSQKPGGRLNEQYF,TGTGCCAGCTCTCAAAAACCCGGGGGCCGTTTAAACGAGCAGTACTTC,TRBV18,.,TRBJ2-7,many